This T cell receptor beta chain appears in the sequencing data of a study of blood T cell repertoires in COVID-19. How the authors handled the data: Reference gene primer amplification yielded estimated nucleated cell counts. Here immunoSEQ multiplex PCR was the method, and the copy in TCRdb shows in-frame clones only, minus some. V and J calls and clone size are copied from that table; D and trimming were computed from the DNA. The table has about 150,000 clones, around 85% seen once. One Seattle source followed patients from active infection through their disease course. CDR1 SQVTM and CDR2 ANQGSEA come from the germline V gene. CDR3 length equals 15 residues. V was clipped by 3 bases and J by 8 bases, with 22 bases between them.

Source material: peripheral blood. The TCR comes from a man aged 60 to 69 with COVID-19, enrolled during active disease. The rearrangement joins TRBV29-1 to TRBJ1-2; the D gene is possibly TRBD1 (5 bases). As DNA, the CDR3 is TGCAGCGTTGAGGGGTCCCCGGGACTGACCTTGGGCTACACCTTC. Its translation: CSVEGSPGLTLGYTF.